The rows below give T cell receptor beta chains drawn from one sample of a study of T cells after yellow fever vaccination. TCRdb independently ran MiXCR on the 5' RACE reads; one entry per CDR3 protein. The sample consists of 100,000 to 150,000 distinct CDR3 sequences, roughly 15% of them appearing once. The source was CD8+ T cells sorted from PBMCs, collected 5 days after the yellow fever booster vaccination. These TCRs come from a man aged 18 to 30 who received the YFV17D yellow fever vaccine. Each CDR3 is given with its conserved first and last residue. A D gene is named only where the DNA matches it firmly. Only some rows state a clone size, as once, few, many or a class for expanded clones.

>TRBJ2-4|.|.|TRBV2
TGTGCCAGCAGTGGGTGGCGATTAGCCAAAAACATTCAGTACTTC
CASSGWRLAKNIQYF
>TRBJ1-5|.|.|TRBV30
TGTGCCTGGAGTAGGAGGCCAGTCTACAATCAGCCCCAGCATTTT
CAWSRRPVYNQPQHF
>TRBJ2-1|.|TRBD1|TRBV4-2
TGTGCCAGCAGCCAAGAACAGGGGTCCTCCTACAATGAGCAGTTCTTC
CASSQEQGSSYNEQFF
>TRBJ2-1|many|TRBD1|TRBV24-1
TGTGCCACCAGTGATGGGTCCGGGACAGCGAGCTCCTACAATGAGCAGTTCTTC
CATSDGSGTASSYNEQFF
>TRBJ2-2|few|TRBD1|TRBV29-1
TGCAGCGTGCTAGGGGGCTCCGGGGAGCTGTTTTTT
CSVLGGSGELFF
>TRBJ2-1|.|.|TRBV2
TGTGCCAGCAGTGAAACTTTGTGGGGCAATGAGCAGTTCTTC
CASSETLWGNEQFF
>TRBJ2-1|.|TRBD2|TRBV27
TGTGCCAGCAGTTTAGGGGGACTAGCCTTTAAACCCTACAATGAGCAGTTCTTC
CASSLGGLAFKPYNEQFF
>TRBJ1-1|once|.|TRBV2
TGTGCCAGCAGTGGGGTTTGGAAAGCTTTCTTT
CASSGVWKAFF
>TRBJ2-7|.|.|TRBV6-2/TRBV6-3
TGTGCCAGCAGAACAGTAGCCTACGAGCAGTACTTC
CASRTVAYEQYF
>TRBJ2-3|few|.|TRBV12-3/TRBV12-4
TGTGCCAGCAGTTCGTCCGGGACCTCAGATACGCAGTATTTT
CASSSSGTSDTQYF
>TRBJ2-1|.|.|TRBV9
TGTGCCAGCAGCGTAGGGTGGGGGCCTACTGACTACAATGAGCAGTTCTTC
CASSVGWGPTDYNEQFF
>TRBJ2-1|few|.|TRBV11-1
TGTGCCAGCCTGGCGGGGGCGCACAGTGAGCAGTTCTTC
CASLAGAHSEQFF
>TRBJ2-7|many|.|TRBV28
TGTGCCAGCAGGAAGAGCTCCTACGAGCAGTACTTC
CASRKSSYEQYF
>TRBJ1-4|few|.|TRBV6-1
TGTGCCAGCGCTCAGACAGAGGAAAAACTGTTTTTT
CASAQTEEKLFF
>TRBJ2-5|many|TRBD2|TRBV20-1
TGCAGTGCTAGAGATGGGGGGGAGGGGGAGACCCAGTACTTC
CSARDGGEGETQYF
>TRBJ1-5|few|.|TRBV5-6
TGTGCCAGCAGCTTGTTGGAACAGCCCCAGCATTTT
CASSLLEQPQHF
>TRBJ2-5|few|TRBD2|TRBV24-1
TGTGCCACCAGTGATCCAACTAGCGGGGGCCAAGAGACCCAGTACTTC
CATSDPTSGGQETQYF